The 27 T cell receptor beta chains reported below all come from one sample, sequenced in a study of blood T cell repertoires in COVID-19 (dated by TCRdb to 2018 to 2020). Libraries were made using the immunoSEQ multiplex PCR assay. TCRdb stores this immuneACCESS table with in-frame sequences only. Part of the clones is absent; in the studies checked, under half of the shortfall reflects unresolved V genes, and no reason is known for the rest. In this sample the table shows some 87,000 clones, roughly nine tenths of which occur a single time. The ten largest clones represent more than 3% of the sample. The specimen was peripheral blood. These TCRs come from a woman aged 70-85 years with acute or convalescent COVID-19.

The CDR3 DNA is TGTGCCAGCAGCCCGGACAGGGCCGACAATGAGCAGTTCTTC. As protein: CASSPDRADNEQFF. The chain is built from TRBV7-9 and TRBJ2-1, with 8 bases lining up with TRBD1. Losses at the gene ends were 5 bases for V and 5 bases for J; bases not matched to a gene: 5. The CDR3 contains 14 residues. Per germline, CDR1 SEHNR and CDR2 FQNEAQ (reference sequence).

The CDR3 protein is CASSLRQVHEKLFF. The DNA of the CDR3 is TGTGCCAGCAGTTTACGCCAGGTCCATGAAAAACTGTTTTTT. The genes are TRBV3-1 (or the pseudogene TRBV3-2) and TRBJ1-4; D ambiguous. With 6 bases removed from V and 6 bases from J, the gap between germline ends came to 14 bases. This CDR3 has 14 residues. The germline gives CDR1 LGHDT, CDR2 YNNKEL (reference sequence).

In this sample, this clone turned up a few times. V and J are TRBV6-1 and TRBJ2-2, with 12 nucleotides matching TRBD2. J gave up 6 bases and V 2 bases, and 1 base lay outside the gene matches. The CDR3 covers 15 residues. Per the germline V gene, CDR1 is MNHNS and CDR2 is SASEGT. The CDR3 loop reads CASSELAGGPGELFF. The CDR3 bases are TGTGCCAGCAGTGAACTAGCGGGGGGGCCCGGGGAGCTGTTTTTT.

The V gene is TRBV6-2 or TRBV6-3, the J gene TRBJ2-3; 9 bases align to TRBD2. Germline CDR1 is MNHEY and CDR2 is SVGEGT. The CDR3 spans 14 residues. V shed 2 bases and J 5 bases; nucleotides not matched to a gene: 2. The CDR3 sequence: CASSYGGRVDTQYF. The CDR3 region has the DNA TGTGCCAGCAGTTACGGCGGGAGGGTAGATACGCAGTATTTT.

This clone appeared a single time. The chain links TRBV7-9 to TRBJ1-1; D is undetermined. CDR1 SEHNR and CDR2 FQNEAQ come from the germline V gene (reference sequence). This CDR3 contains 15 residues. Trimming cost V 6 bases and J 0 bases, with 14 bases left between them. CDR3 in amino acids: CASSPAGQLNTEAFF. The DNA for the CDR3 is TGTGCCAGCAGTCCTGCTGGGCAATTGAACACTGAAGCTTTCTTT.

V gene TRBV5-1 combines with J gene TRBJ2-7; a weak D match, TRBD1 (5 bases). The CDR3 spans 14 residues. Germline values: CDR1 SGHRS, CDR2 YFSETQ. Between the trimmed V and J ends, which lost 0 bases and 0 bases, there was a span of 7 bases. DNA of the CDR3: TGCGCCAGCAGCTTGGGGGGCACCTCCTACGAGCAGTACGTC. The encoded protein is CASSLGGTSYEQYV.

The rearrangement joins TRBV7-9 to TRBJ1-6; D not certain. The V end was cut by 1 base, the J end by 0 bases, with 10 bases between. CDR1 is SEHNR and CDR2 is FQNEAQ in the germline V gene (reference sequence). This CDR3 is built from 17 residues. In nucleotides, the CDR3 is TGTGCCAGCAGCTTAGAACATGCCAGCTCCTATAATTCACCCCTCCACTTT. As protein: CASSLEHASSYNSPLHF.

V is TRBV15 and J is TRBJ2-5; 9 nucleotides match TRBD1. J gave up 5 bases and V 8 bases, and 9 bases lay outside the gene matches. From germline, CDR1 is LNHNV and CDR2 YYDKDF (reference sequence). The CDR3 has 14 residues. CDR3 loop: CATSGQGKTETQYF. CDR3 coding DNA: TGTGCCACCTCGGGACAGGGTAAGACGGAGACCCAGTACTTC.

The chain employs TRBV15 and TRBJ1-1, with unresolved D. V gave up 1 base and J gave up 4 bases, with 10 bases separating them. Germline loops: CDR1 LNHNV, CDR2 YYDKDF (reference sequence). The CDR3 sequence is 14 residues long. The CDR3 coding sequence is TGTGCCACCAGCAGAGGCGGGGTGGCCACTGAAGCTTTCTTT. Its protein is CATSRGGVATEAFF.

The rearrangement uses TRBV19 and TRBJ2-4; no clear D gene. CDR1 LNHDA and CDR2 SQIVND come from the germline V gene (reference sequence). The ends were cut back, 3 bases at V and 3 bases at J, with 12 bases in the middle. This CDR3 region has 15 residues. The CDR3 DNA reads as TGTGCCAGTAGTATCGACGATCGAGGCAAAAACATTCAGTACTTC. Protein sequence: CASSIDDRGKNIQYF.

This clone has only a few counts. The chain recombines TRBV18 with TRBJ2-1, with D possibly being TRBD2 (7 bases). The CDR3 runs 15 residues. Per the germline V gene, CDR1 is KGHSH and CDR2 is LQKENI. Trimming stripped 2 bases from V and 4 bases from J, with 12 bases between. The CDR3 reads CASSPGGGTYNEQFF. The CDR3 nucleotides are TGTGCCAGCTCACCAGGCGGGGGCACATACAATGAGCAGTTCTTC.

This chain connects TRBV2 to TRBJ1-2; D is perhaps TRBD1 (6 bases). The CDR3 consists of 15 residues. V was shortened by 7 bases and J by 4 bases, with 19 bases between the two germline ends. Germline lookup yields CDR1 SNHLY and CDR2 FYNNEI. The CDR3 reads CASTKQGGPGYGYTF. CDR3 coding DNA: TGTGCCAGCACTAAACAGGGAGGGCCTGGCTATGGCTACACCTTC.

This chain connects TRBV27 to TRBJ2-1; D might be TRBD2 (6 bases). The CDR3 extends over 16 amino acids. The V gene lost 5 bases and the J gene lost 7 bases, with 21 bases spanning the gap. Germline CDR1 and CDR2: MNHEY and SMNVEV (reference sequence). This CDR3 is CASSPGDGGSRNEQFF. The CDR3 DNA follows: TGTGCCAGCAGTCCCGGGGACGGGGGATCTCGGAATGAGCAGTTCTTC.

The rearrangement links TRBV29-1 to TRBJ2-3; tentatively, D is TRBD1 (5 bases). Germline V gives CDR1 SQVTM, CDR2 ANQGSEA. The CDR3 contains 13 residues. Between the trimmed V and J ends, which lost 3 bases and 0 bases, there was a span of 7 bases. The DNA for the CDR3 is TGCAGCGTTGAGCCAGGGAGCACAGATACGCAGTATTTT. Protein sequence: CSVEPGSTDTQYF.

The rearrangement joins TRBV5-8 to TRBJ1-1; perhaps TRBD1 as D (5 bases). Deletions cut 3 bases from V and 4 bases from J, with 19 bases between. This CDR3 has 16 amino acids. Germline lookup yields CDR1 SGHTS and CDR2 YDEGEE. The CDR3, as DNA: TGTGCCAGCAGCTCACTAATCAGGGCTTCGAGCACTGAAGCTTTCTTT. The encoded protein is CASSSLIRASSTEAFF. Full variable domain (missing parts from reference TRBV5-8 and TRBJ1-1): EAGVTQSPTHLIKTRGQQATLRCSPISGHTSVYWYQQALGLGLQFLLWYDEGEERNRGNFPPRFSGRQFPNYSSELNVNALELEDSALYLCASSSLIRASSTEAFFGQGTRLTVV.

The chain is built from TRBV6-6 and TRBJ1-4; 9 bases align to TRBD1. V gave up 4 bases and J gave up 10 bases; unmatched junction bases: 10. The CDR3 length is 15 residues. From germline, CDR1 is MNHNY and CDR2 SVGAGI (reference sequence). The CDR3, as DNA: TGTGCCAGCAGTTGGAAAGGGACAGGGCCCGGAAAACTGTTTTTT. It encodes CASSWKGTGPGKLFF.

The chain has TRBV19 and TRBJ2-2, with 12 nucleotides matching TRBD2. Germline V gene lookup returns CDR1 LNHDA and CDR2 SQIVND (reference sequence). With 6 bases clipped from V and 6 bases from J, the junction kept 8 bases outside the gene matches. The CDR3 has 16 amino acids. This CDR3 reads CASRDPSGGASGELFF. CDR3 in DNA: TGTGCCAGTAGGGACCCTAGCGGGGGGGCTTCCGGGGAGCTGTTTTTT. The entire variable domain, with the rest obtained from reference TRBV19 and TRBJ2-2, is as follows: DGGITQSPKYLFRKEGQNVTLSCEQNLNHDAMYWYRQDPGQGLRLIYYSQIVNDFQKGDIAEGYSVSREKKESFPLTVTSAQKNPTAFYLCASRDPSGGASGELFFGEGSRLTVL.

This sequence joins TRBV2 and TRBJ2-7, with D possibly being TRBD2 (5 bases). In germline, CDR1 is SNHLY, CDR2 FYNNEI. The CDR3 runs to 13 residues. V was shortened by 5 bases and J by 2 bases, with 10 bases between the two germline ends. The CDR3 DNA reads TGTGCCAGCAGTCCAAGAGCGGCCTACGAGCAGTACTTC. It encodes CASSPRAAYEQYF.

The chain carries TRBV6-5 and TRBJ2-7; D is possibly TRBD1 (6 bases). The CDR3 is 14 amino acids. In germline, CDR1 is MNHEY, CDR2 SVGAGI. V was pared by 6 bases and J by 0 bases, with 12 bases between. CDR3 sequence reads: CASRMGQSSYEQYV. For the CDR3, the DNA is TGTGCCAGCAGAATGGGACAAAGCTCCTACGAGCAGTACGTC.

The chain uses TRBV28 and TRBJ1-6, with D uncertain. This CDR3 has 13 residues. Trimming shortened V by 7 bases and J by 10 bases, and 14 bases separated the two germline ends. From germline, CDR1 is MDHEN and CDR2 SYDVKM. CDR3 in DNA: TGTGCCAGCACCCTCGAGCGATCGTCACCCCTCCACTTT. This sequence encodes CASTLERSSPLHF.

The rearrangement links TRBV5-8 to TRBJ2-2; D possibly corresponds to TRBD1 (5 bases). The V gene's germline CDR1 is SGHTS and CDR2 YDEGEE. The germline V and J ends were trimmed by 3 bases and 5 bases, with 26 bases remaining between them. The CDR3 is 19 amino acids. The CDR3 loop is CASSSPKLQVSLYTGELFF. The CDR3 DNA is TGTGCCAGCAGCTCGCCGAAGCTACAGGTGTCGCTTTATACCGGGGAGCTGTTTTTT.

The CDR3 DNA is TGTGCCAGCAGCTTAGAGCCCTTCGGAGGTTCCGAGCAGTACGTC. Translation gives CASSLEPFGGSEQYV. This rearrangement joins TRBV7-9 to TRBJ2-7, with D possibly being TRBD2 (5 bases). The CDR3 spans 15 residues. V lost 1 base, J lost 6 bases, and 16 bases lay in between. Germline assignment: CDR1 SEHNR and CDR2 FQNEAQ (reference sequence).

V gene TRBV3-1 (or the pseudogene TRBV3-2) combines with J gene TRBJ1-6; 10 nucleotides align to TRBD1. Germline V gene sequence: CDR1 LGHDT, CDR2 YNNKEL (reference sequence). With V trimmed by 1 base and J by 7 bases, 1 base remained unmatched. This CDR3 has 15 amino acids. The CDR3 sequence: CASSQVGQGNSPLHF. The CDR3 DNA reads as TGTGCCAGCAGCCAAGTGGGACAGGGGAATTCACCCCTCCACTTT.

V is TRBV5-1 and J is TRBJ2-5; D is perhaps TRBD1 (6 bases). The germline CDR1 and CDR2 sequences are SGHRS and YFSETQ. Trimming left V 3 bases short and J 4 bases short, with 19 bases between. The CDR3 consists of 16 residues. The DNA for the CDR3 is TGCGCCAGCAGCTCGGACAACAGGGTAGGGGGAGAGACCCAGTACTTC. The encoded protein is CASSSDNRVGGETQYF.

For this clone: Different DNA sequences within this sample yield the same CDR3. V usage is TRBV3-1 (or the pseudogene TRBV3-2) and J usage is TRBJ2-5; D possibly corresponds to TRBD2 (7 bases). V lost 0 bases and J lost 4, with 12 bases in between. The CDR3 extends over 15 amino acids. Germline CDR1 is LGHDT and CDR2 is YNNKEL (reference sequence). The CDR3 spells CASSQDWGGRETQYF. The CDR3 coding sequence is TGTGCCAGCAGCCAAGATTGGGGGGGCCGAGAGACCCAGTACTTC.

The chain joins TRBV9 to TRBJ2-3; 16 bases fit TRBD2. Germline V gives CDR1 SGDLS, CDR2 YYNGEE. J lost 3 bases, V lost 2 bases, and 6 bases had no gene match. The CDR3 runs 18 residues. Here the CDR3 DNA reads TGTGCCAGCAGCGTGGGGACTAGCGGGAGGGGTTCTACAGATACGCAGTATTTT. It translates to CASSVGTSGRGSTDTQYF.

This clone has only one observation. The chain links TRBV10-3 to TRBJ1-1, with TRBD1 matching over 7 bases. Unmatched junction bases numbered 4, after V lost 4 bases and J lost 2 bases. The CDR3 is 14 residues long. The germline V gene encodes CDR1 ENHRY and CDR2 SYGVKD. The CDR3 sequence is CAISGQGTNTEAFF. The CDR3 DNA follows: TGTGCCATCAGTGGACAGGGCACAAACACTGAAGCTTTCTTT.